This is a list of T cell receptor beta chains from one sample in a study of cytomegalovirus exposure and HLA in healthy donors. Assay: immunoSEQ multiplex PCR; the TCRdb copy retains only in-frame clones and omits some. Counted here are approximately 110,000 clones, over 60% occurring once; the ten biggest clones make up 4.5% to 5%. The sample taken for sequencing was PBMCs. These receptors came from a man between 60 and 75 years old in good health and CMV-seropositive. Each CDR3 is given with its conserved first and last residue. The D gene is left open where the match is weak. Rows may omit the clone size; those that give it use once, few, many or a size class.

d_gene	v_gene	j_gene	abundance	CDR3aa	CDR3nt
NA	TRBV5-1	TRBJ2-1	NA	CASSPGTARREQFF	TGCGCCAGCAGCCCAGGGACTGCCCGGAGGGAGCAGTTCTTC
TRBD1	TRBV2	TRBJ2-5	NA	CASSDRGQETQYF	TGTGCCAGCAGTGACAGGGGGCAAGAGACCCAGTACTTC
NA	TRBV2	TRBJ1-5	once	CASTGGGSQPQHF	TGTGCCAGCACTGGCGGGGGCAGTCAGCCCCAGCATTTT
TRBD2	TRBV7-3	TRBJ2-5	NA	CASSQNGGGMETQYF	TGTGCCAGCAGCCAGAACGGCGGGGGGATGGAGACCCAGTACTTC
NA	TRBV15	TRBJ1-5	once	CATSRWGDSNQPQHF	TGTGCCACCAGCAGATGGGGGGACAGCAATCAGCCCCAGCATTTT
TRBD1	TRBV29-1	TRBJ1-2	NA	CSGTGYYGYTF	TGCAGCGGGACAGGGTACTATGGCTACACCTTC
TRBD2	TRBV5-6	TRBJ2-3	NA	CASSLDVTSGLTDTQYF	TGTGCCAGCAGCTTGGATGTGACTAGCGGGCTCACAGATACGCAGTATTTT
NA	TRBV27	TRBJ1-2	NA	CASSSGFGYTF	TGTGCCAGCAGTTCGGGTTTCGGCTACACCTTC
NA	TRBV5-1	TRBJ2-1	NA	CASSLVASENNEQFF	TGCGCCAGCAGCTTGGTCGCTAGCGAGAACAATGAGCAGTTCTTC
NA	TRBV7-2	TRBJ1-4	NA	CASSFRLGDEKLFF	TGTGCCAGCAGCTTCAGACTAGGGGATGAAAAACTGTTTTTT
TRBD2	TRBV6-5	TRBJ2-7	few	CASGRDRNSYEQYF	TGTGCCAGTGGGAGGGACCGCAACTCCTACGAGCAGTACTTC
NA	TRBV6-5	TRBJ1-4	NA	CASSQRNEVAEKLFF	TGTGCCAGCAGCCAGCGTAACGAGGTCGCGGAAAAACTGTTTTTT
NA	TRBV7-8	TRBJ1-1	NA	CASSFSGEGTEAFF	TGTGCCAGCAGCTTCTCAGGGGAGGGCACTGAAGCTTTCTTT
TRBD1	TRBV28	TRBJ1-6	NA	CASILQGASPLHF	TGTGCCAGCATCCTACAGGGGGCCTCACCCCTCCACTTT
NA	TRBV2	TRBJ2-2	NA	CASTQRANTGELFF	TGTGCCAGCACGCAGCGGGCGAACACCGGGGAGCTGTTTTTT
NA	TRBV28	TRBJ1-4	once	CASMGATNEKLFF	TGTGCCAGCATGGGAGCAACTAATGAAAAACTGTTTTTT
TRBD1	TRBV10-2	TRBJ1-1	NA	CASRGNRGNTEAFF	TGCGCCAGCAGGGGGAACAGGGGGAACACTGAAGCTTTCTTT
NA	TRBV9	TRBJ2-1	NA	CASSVGPGSDNEQFF	TGTGCCAGCAGCGTCGGTCCGGGGTCGGACAATGAGCAGTTCTTC
NA	TRBV29-1	TRBJ1-1	NA	CSAVRGGFGTEAFF	TGCAGCGCCGTACGCGGGGGTTTTGGCACTGAAGCTTTCTTT
NA	TRBV11-3	TRBJ1-1	NA	CASSLDQGEAFF	TGTGCCAGCAGCTTAGATCAGGGTGAAGCTTTCTTT
NA	TRBV20-1	TRBJ1-4	NA	CSGASNEKLFF	TGCAGTGGGGCCTCTAATGAAAAACTGTTTTTT
NA	TRBV6-1	TRBJ2-5	NA	CASRGDTGIQETQYF	TGTGCCAGCAGAGGGGATACAGGGATCCAAGAGACCCAGTACTTC
TRBD2	TRBV7-2	TRBJ2-1	NA	CASSLALAGGEQFF	TGTGCCAGCAGCTTAGCGCTAGCGGGGGGCGAGCAGTTCTTC
TRBD2	TRBV4-1	TRBJ2-3	few	CASSSGGRRADTQYF	TGCGCCAGCAGCAGCGGGGGCCGTCGGGCAGATACGCAGTATTTT
NA	TRBV27	TRBJ2-5	few	CASSPRRQRETQYF	TGTGCCAGCAGTCCGCGGAGGCAGCGGGAGACCCAGTACTTC
TRBD2	TRBV29-1	TRBJ2-3	once	CSVGTSGGDTQYF	TGCAGCGTTGGGACTAGCGGGGGAGATACGCAGTATTTT
TRBD1	TRBV4-2	TRBJ2-7	NA	CASSLGGTGITTTYEQYF	TGTGCCAGCAGCCTCGGGGGGACAGGGATAACCACAACCTACGAGCAGTACTTC
NA	TRBV7-3	TRBJ1-1	NA	CASSFFEDTEAFF	TGTGCCAGCAGCTTTTTTGAGGACACTGAAGCTTTCTTT
NA	TRBV5-1	TRBJ2-1	NA	CASSGVPTGGADNEQFF	TGCGCCAGCAGCGGAGTACCTACAGGGGGGGCGGACAATGAGCAGTTCTTC
NA	TRBV19	TRBJ1-1	few	CASSIVGGDTEAFF	TGTGCCAGTAGTATAGTGGGAGGGGACACTGAAGCTTTCTTT
NA	TRBV10-1	TRBJ1-4	NA	CASSESTAGEKLFF	TGCGCCAGCAGTGAGTCGACGGCGGGTGAAAAACTGTTTTTT